Here is one TCR beta chain with its context. Its antigen remains unidentified. The data are from a study of blood T cells in healthy people across ages. Whole-study findings and limits: Compared with aged donors, long-lived donors showed fewer expanded clones, suggesting selection. Strong correlation existed between TCR beta diversity and naive T cell percentage.

With a J-beta primer mix and a sample-barcoded 5' primer, a second PCR ran about 7 to 12 cycles. A template-switch adaptor containing 12 random nucleotides labeled each cDNA molecule. A single record per CDR3 protein comes from TCRdb applying MiXCR to the 5' RACE reads. Among approximately 1,100,000 distinct CDR3 sequences listed, 35% to 55% were seen once. Germline V gene lookup returns CDR1 MNHEY and CDR2 SMNVEV (reference sequence). This CDR3 has 14 amino acids. V lost 1 base and J lost 7; bases outside the gene matches: 7. Specimen: blood. This TCR came from an older woman in good health. The chain has TRBV27 and TRBJ2-7; 7 nucleotides match TRBD1. CDR3 amino acids: CASSLFTGDGEQYF. DNA for the CDR3: TGTGCCAGCAGTTTATTTACAGGGGATGGGGAGCAGTACTTC.